This record covers a single T cell receptor beta chain. There are 12 residues in the CDR3. V lost 1 base, J lost 3 bases, and 4 bases lay in between. The germline V gene has CDR1 SGHTA and CDR2 FQGNSA. This sample is part of a study of blood T cell repertoires in COVID-19. Overall study context: Samples taken during acute and convalescent COVID-19 were collected in the United States, Italy and Spain. In each case, the material was cDNA or gDNA derived from T cells, B-cell-depleted T cells, or PBMCs.

Methods used by the authors: Cell counts per sample came from amplifying reference gene primers. This table comes from immunoSEQ multiplex PCR, and its TCRdb copy is limited to in-frame clones, with some not included. Clone size and the V and J calls come from that table; the DNA yielded D and trimming. Among about 170,000 clones, 84% were seen once, and the ten largest hold less than 9%. The chain joins TRBV7-2 to TRBJ2-7; D is unclear. The material sequenced was peripheral blood. This receptor was taken from a middle-aged man who had recovered from COVID-19. The CDR3 sequence is CASSLGDYEQYF. CDR3 nucleotide sequence: TGTGCCAGCAGCTTAGGCGACTACGAGCAGTACTTC.